A single sample is the source of the 29 T cell receptor beta chains below, sequenced in a study of blood T cell repertoires in COVID-19. Data came from immunoSEQ multiplex PCR; TCRdb stores just in-frame clones and leaves some out. The table includes under 300,000 clones, 80% to 95% detected once. The sample comprised peripheral blood. All receptors derive from a young man with COVID-19, enrolled during active disease.

The CDR3: CASSPSLLAGLNEQFF. The CDR3, as DNA: TGTGCCAGCAGCCCATCCCTGCTAGCGGGGTTGAATGAGCAGTTCTTC. V is TRBV7-3 and J is TRBJ2-1; TRBD2 matches 9 bases. The CDR3 runs 16 residues. J was trimmed by 7 bases and V by 5 bases; bases with no gene match: 12. Germline values: CDR1 SGHTA, CDR2 FQGTGA.

Points on this clone: Other DNA sequences of this sample code for an identical CDR3. The chain uses TRBV7-9 and TRBJ2-2; D not resolved. Per the germline V gene, CDR1 is SEHNR and CDR2 is FQNEAQ (reference sequence). V was cut by 1 base and J by 2 bases, with 5 bases left in between. This CDR3 spans 14 amino acids. The CDR3 is CASSLDRNTGELFF. The DNA of the CDR3 is TGTGCCAGCAGCTTAGACAGAAACACCGGGGAGCTGTTTTTT. Based on the CDR3 plus reference TRBV7-9 and TRBJ2-2, the full variable domain is DTGVSQNPRHKITKRGQNVTFRCDPISEHNRLYWYRQTLGQGPEFLTYFQNEAQLEKSRLLSDRFSAERPKGSFSTLEIQRTEQGDSAMYLCASSLDRNTGELFFGEGSRLTVL.

This chain links TRBV2 with TRBJ2-1; 8 nucleotides line up with TRBD2. Germline V gene data show CDR1 as SNHLY and CDR2 as FYNNEI. There are 16 residues in the CDR3. The V gene end was trimmed by 3 bases and the J gene end by 7 bases; junction bases not matched to a gene: 11. The chain's CDR3 is CASSDMSGGAKNEQFF. CDR3 bases: TGTGCCAGCAGTGATATGTCGGGGGGGGCCAAAAATGAGCAGTTCTTC. Full variable domain (outside the CDR3, taken from reference TRBV2 and TRBJ2-1): EPEVTQTPSHQVTQMGQEVILRCVPISNHLYFYWYRQILGQKVEFLVSFYNNEISEKSEIFDDQFSVERPDGSNFTLKIRSTKLEDSAMYFCASSDMSGGAKNEQFFGPGTRLTVL.

The V gene is TRBV7-7, the J gene TRBJ2-7; maybe TRBD1 (6 bases). CDR1 SSHAT and CDR2 FNYEAQ come from the germline V gene (reference sequence). The CDR3 spans 16 residues. Trimming pared 6 bases from V and 5 bases from J, leaving 23 bases between. The CDR3 sequence: CASRRPVDRGHDEQYF. As DNA, the CDR3 is TGTGCCAGCAGACGCCCGGTAGACCGGGGACACGACGAGCAGTACTTC.

The V call is TRBV18, the J call TRBJ1-1; no clear D gene. Deletions cut 2 bases from V and 2 bases from J, with 9 bases between. CDR1 KGHSH and CDR2 LQKENI come from the germline V gene. This CDR3 is 14 amino acids long. The CDR3 DNA follows: TGTGCCAGCTCACCAGCACAGCTTAACACTGAAGCTTTCTTT. Translating gives CASSPAQLNTEAFF.

The rearrangement links TRBV6-5 to TRBJ1-5; 7 bases are shared with TRBD1. CDR1 and CDR2 (germline): MNHEY, SVGAGI. The CDR3 runs to 15 residues. V lost 0 bases, J lost 9 bases, and 8 bases stayed unmatched. The CDR3 region is CASSYSGTELWPQHF. The CDR3 DNA reads as TGTGCCAGCAGTTACTCAGGGACAGAACTTTGGCCCCAGCATTTT.

The chain has TRBV2 and TRBJ1-1; the D is unclear. Trimming pared 4 bases from V and 0 bases from J, leaving 9 bases between. Germline lookup yields CDR1 SNHLY and CDR2 FYNNEI. The CDR3 loop spans 14 amino acids. As DNA, the CDR3 is TGTGCCAGCAGTGTGACATCCATGAACACTGAAGCTTTCTTT. Translated: CASSVTSMNTEAFF.

This chain joins TRBV4-1 and TRBJ2-7; 9 bases are a match to TRBD1. J was trimmed by 5 bases and V by 3 bases; bases with no gene match: 8. From germline, CDR1 is MGHRA and CDR2 YSYEKL. This CDR3 spans 15 amino acids. CDR3 protein: CASSHDRDRAHEQYF. CDR3 nucleotide sequence: TGCGCCAGCAGCCACGACCGGGACAGGGCCCACGAGCAGTACTTC.

This clone was observed a handful of times. The chain joins TRBV30 to TRBJ1-4, with 9 bases fitting TRBD1. The V and J ends lost 3 bases and 6 bases, in that order; junction bases with no gene match: 8. Germline V gene sequence: CDR1 GTSNPN, CDR2 SVGIG (reference sequence). CDR3 size: 15 residues. CDR3 loop: CAWSRGTGRYEKLFF. For the CDR3, the DNA is TGTGCCTGGAGCCGTGGGACAGGGAGATATGAAAAACTGTTTTTT.

For the CDR3, the DNA is TGCGCCAGCAGCCAAGGGGCAGGTTATAGCAATCAGCCCCAGCATTTT. Translation: CASSQGAGYSNQPQHF. This chain connects TRBV4-1 to TRBJ1-5; D remains unclear. Germline loops: CDR1 MGHRA, CDR2 YSYEKL. V shed 1 base and J shed 0 bases, with 10 bases lying between them. CDR3 length: 16 amino acids.

V and J are TRBV4-1 and TRBJ2-6; 8 nucleotides match TRBD1. This CDR3 region has 17 residues. Per germline, CDR1 MGHRA and CDR2 YSYEKL. V trimming: 1 base; J trimming: 0 bases; junction bases outside the gene matches: 2. DNA for the CDR3: TGCGCCAGCAGCCAAGTCGGGACAGGCTCTGGGGCCAACGTCCTGACTTTC. Encoded protein: CASSQVGTGSGANVLTF.

This clone was picked up one time. The chain is built from TRBV10-3 and TRBJ2-7, with D possibly matching TRBD2 (6 bases). Germline loops: CDR1 ENHRY, CDR2 SYGVKD. V lost 3 bases to trimming and J lost 1 base, with 13 bases between them. The CDR3 runs to 15 residues. DNA of the CDR3: TGTGCCATCAGTGATACCGGGACTGCTTCCTACGAGCAGTACTTC. This gives the protein CAISDTGTASYEQYF.

The rearrangement uses TRBV21-1 and TRBJ2-1; the table's D call, TRBD2, was not checked against the DNA. TRBV21-1 is termed a pseudogene. The CDR3 is 14 amino acids. CDR3 sequence reads: CASSKVGELDEQFF. The CDR3 DNA is TGTGCCAGCAGCAAAGTCGGGGAATTGGATGAGCAGTTCTTC.

The J gene is TRBJ2-5, the V gene TRBV7-9; 14 bases line up with TRBD2. Germline V gives CDR1 SEHNR, CDR2 FQNEAQ (reference sequence). CDR3 length equals 15 residues. V trimming: 5 bases; J trimming: 4 bases; junction bases outside the gene matches: 3. This CDR3 is CASSRGTSGGETQYF. The CDR3 region has the DNA TGTGCCAGCAGCCGCGGGACTAGCGGGGGAGAGACCCAGTACTTC.

The V gene is TRBV10-1, the J gene TRBJ2-7, with a possible D match to TRBD1 (6 bases). The CDR3 spans 13 residues. The V end lost 2 bases, the J end lost 4 bases, and 9 bases lay between the germline ends. The germline V gene encodes CDR1 WNHNN and CDR2 SYGVQD (reference sequence). The CDR3 DNA follows: TGCGCCAGCAGTGAGGGACAGTTTTACGAGCAGTACTTC. It encodes CASSEGQFYEQYF.

This chain joins TRBV27 and TRBJ1-5, with 8 bases identical to TRBD1. CDR1 MNHEY and CDR2 SMNVEV come from the germline V gene (reference sequence). The CDR3 runs 15 residues. Losses at the gene ends were 0 bases for V and 6 bases for J; bases not matched to a gene: 4. The CDR3 bases are TGTGCCAGCAGTTTATCACAGGGGGGGGGTCAGCCCCAGCATTTT. Translating it yields CASSLSQGGGQPQHF.

The chain couples TRBV3-1 (or the pseudogene TRBV3-2) to TRBJ2-2, with 7 nucleotides matching TRBD2. V dropped 0 bases and J dropped 6; count of bases not matched to a gene: 4. The germline V gene encodes CDR1 LGHDT and CDR2 YNNKEL (reference sequence). The CDR3 has 15 amino acids. The CDR3 DNA is TGTGCCAGCAGCCAAGATATGGCGGGGGCCGGGGAGCTGTTTTTT. Its protein product is CASSQDMAGAGELFF.

The genes are TRBV7-2 and TRBJ1-5; TRBD1 aligns across 8 bases. CDR1 SGHTA and CDR2 FQGNSA come from the germline V gene. This CDR3 has 16 residues. J gave up 3 bases and V 5 bases, and 9 bases lay outside the gene matches. The CDR3 region has the DNA TGTGCCAGCAGCCCCGAACAGGGGGATTACAATCAGCCCCAGCATTTT. Translated, it gives CASSPEQGDYNQPQHF.

The table lists this clone with a few counts. The chain couples TRBV11-1 to TRBJ2-6; the D gene is possibly TRBD1 (5 bases). Trimming took off 8 bases at V and 4 bases at J, with 12 bases between the two ends. This CDR3 has 14 amino acids. Germline V lookup: CDR1 SGHAT, CDR2 FQDESV (reference sequence). Written as DNA, the CDR3 is TGTGCCAGCGGGCAGGGTTCCGGGGCCAACGTCCTGACTTTC. It specifies CASGQGSGANVLTF.

This chain uses TRBV5-6 with TRBJ2-5; D unclear. The CDR3 is 15 residues long. Germline V gives CDR1 SGHDT, CDR2 YYEEEE. Deletions cut 0 bases from V and 4 bases from J, with 13 bases between. The CDR3 DNA is TGTGCCAGCAGCTTGGTTGTCTTGGCTGGAGAGACCCAGTACTTC. Its translation: CASSLVVLAGETQYF.

This chain connects TRBV18 to TRBJ1-1; D gene uncertain. The CDR3 runs to 13 residues. Trimming removed 6 bases from V and 7 bases from J, with 15 bases in between. Germline lookup yields CDR1 KGHSH and CDR2 LQKENI. In DNA form, the CDR3 reads TGTGCCAGCTCGCGACCCACCCGGGATGAAGCTTTCTTT. As protein: CASSRPTRDEAFF.

The CDR3 bases are TGTGCCAGCATGGTCTCAGGGGTAGCTTTCTTT. Its protein is CASMVSGVAFF. This chain uses TRBV6-5 with TRBJ1-1, with a weak D call TRBD1 (6 bases). There are 11 residues in the CDR3. V lost 7 bases and J lost 10, with 13 bases in between. The germline V gene has CDR1 MNHEY and CDR2 SVGAGI.

On this clone itself: An end of the junction differs from the germline gene, which may be a read error. J is TRBJ1-6 and V is TRBV5-1, with D uncertain. Germline CDR1 is SGHRS and CDR2 is YFSETQ. The CDR3 contains 14 residues. The CDR3 reads CASSLESFNSPLHF. CDR3 coding DNA: TGCGCCAGCAGCTTGGAATCCTTTAATTCACCCCTCCACTTT. The full variable domain, its missing parts supplied by reference TRBV5-1 and TRBJ1-6, is KAGVTQTPRYLIKTRGQQVTLSCSPISGHRSVSWYQQTPGQGLQFLFEYFSETQRNKGNFPGRFSGRQFSNSRSEMNVSTLELGDSALYLCASSLESFNSPLHFGNGTRLTVT.

The rearrangement links TRBV9 to TRBJ2-3; D not resolved. CDR1 and CDR2 from the germline V gene are SGDLS and YYNGEE. Deletions cut 4 bases from V and 3 bases from J, with 12 bases between. The CDR3 loop spans 14 amino acids. The CDR3 region is CASSPRPGTDTQYF. DNA for the CDR3: TGTGCCAGCAGCCCCCGCCCGGGTACAGATACGCAGTATTTT.

This clone occurred once. The rearrangement links TRBV19 to TRBJ1-1; 7 nucleotides line up with TRBD1. Germline values: CDR1 LNHDA, CDR2 SQIVND (reference sequence). V was pared by 7 bases and J by 1 base, with 6 bases of the junction left unmatched. The CDR3 length is 14 residues. CDR3 region: CASKGAGRNTEAFF. CDR3 in DNA: TGTGCCAGTAAGGGGGCAGGGCGGAACACTGAAGCTTTCTTT.

This clone was seen only once. The CDR3 is CASSIGTGGDTQYF. DNA for the CDR3: TGTGCCAGCTCAATTGGGACTGGGGGAGATACGCAGTATTTT. This sequence joins TRBV18 and TRBJ2-3; a possible D gene is TRBD2 (6 bases). CDR1 KGHSH and CDR2 LQKENI come from the germline V gene. Between the trimmed V and J ends, which lost 5 bases and 5 bases, there was a span of 14 bases. This CDR3 contains 14 residues.

The chain uses TRBV7-3 and TRBJ2-3; D possibly corresponds to TRBD2 (5 bases). The CDR3 has 17 amino acids. Trimming took off 2 bases at V and 5 bases at J, with 20 bases between the two ends. Germline V lookup: CDR1 SGHTA, CDR2 FQGTGA. Written as DNA, the CDR3 is TGTGCCAGCAGCTTACAGTCTGGAGCGGAATTTGTAGATACGCAGTATTTT. It is translated as CASSLQSGAEFVDTQYF.

The J gene is TRBJ1-4, the V gene TRBV5-4, with 8 nucleotides matching TRBD1. Germline CDR1 and CDR2: SGHNT and YYREEE (reference sequence). Unmatched junction bases numbered 6, after V lost 3 bases and J lost 5 bases. CDR3 length: 15 amino acids. Here the CDR3 reads CASSSQGAGNEKLFF. CDR3 bases: TGTGCCAGCAGCTCTCAGGGGGCGGGAAATGAAAAACTGTTTTTT.

For this clone: This specimen includes other DNA sequences encoding the same CDR3. The chain carries TRBV15 and TRBJ1-5; tentative D call: TRBD1 (5 bases). Germline V CDR1 and CDR2: LNHNV, YYDKDF (reference sequence). The V gene lost 0 bases and the J gene lost 7 bases, with 13 bases spanning the gap. The CDR3 loop spans 15 amino acids. The CDR3 protein is CATSRDRRVRQPQHF. CDR3 nucleotides: TGTGCCACCAGCAGAGACCGCAGGGTACGGCAGCCCCAGCATTTT.